The clone carrying this T cell receptor beta chain was found a few times. As yet, its antigen is unknown. The data derive from a study of T-cell reconstitution after alpha-beta-depleted transplantation in children. CDR1 is ENHRY, CDR2 SYGVKD, per germline. CDR3 size: 15 residues. V lost 3 bases to trimming and J lost 3 bases, with 12 bases between them. Preparation of the TCRbeta library was carried out with unique molecular identifiers. TCRdb called the PCR reads again in MiXCR, with one record for every CDR3 protein. The table includes roughly 200,000 distinct CDR3 sequences, approximately 11% detected once. Broader study findings: Some patients' high day-60 TCRbeta diversity was attributed to recipient cells surviving conditioning. One year post-transplant, T-cell counts and diversity were largely derived from T cells produced anew.

The input for sequencing was PBMCs, taken before TCRalphabeta/CD19-depleted stem cell transplant. The receptor comes from a child less than two years old with acute myeloid leukemia, due to receive a stem cell transplant. The rearrangement uses TRBV10-3 and TRBJ2-4; D unresolved. The CDR3 reads CAISDGNGGKNIQYF. In DNA, the CDR3 is TGTGCCATCAGTGACGGAAACGGCGGCAAAAACATTCAGTACTTC.